The 22 T cell receptor beta chains reported below all come from one sample, sequenced in a study of post-analysis software for immune sequencing data. Unique molecular identifiers tagged the TCR beta cDNA libraries. TCRdb reprocessed the PCR reads via MiXCR and lists one record per CDR3 protein. Among more than 500,000 distinct CDR3 sequences listed, under 40% were seen once. Study results and caveats: Relative to controls, patients had 4 or 5 TRBV segments at higher frequency, with TRBV5-6, TRBV5-1 and TRBV20-1 among these.

Their recognized antigens are unknown. The sequenced sample consisted of blood. The receptors shown here come from a girl aged 2-17 years with multiple sclerosis.

The rearrangement uses TRBV6-1 and TRBJ2-2; 9 bases map to TRBD1. Germline V CDR1 and CDR2: MNHNS, SASEGT. Trimming cost V 5 bases and J 1 base; bases outside gene matches: 8. The CDR3 loop spans 17 amino acids. The CDR3 region has the DNA TGTGCCAGCAGTCTCCTCAGACAGGGGGGGAACACCGGGGAGCTGTTTTTT. Amino acid sequence: CASSLLRQGGNTGELFF.

In the case of this clonotype: Its ends do not fully match the called genes, so a read error is possible. This rearrangement joins TRBV7-9 to TRBJ2-1, with 11 positions matching TRBD1. Germline loops: CDR1 SEHNR, CDR2 FQNEAQ (reference sequence). The CDR3 has 15 residues. The CDR3 DNA follows: TGTGCCAGCAGCCCCGGACAGGGGGCGCGGGATGAGCAGTGCTTC. Encoded protein: CASSPGQGARDEQCF.

The chain carries TRBV5-1 and TRBJ2-1; 7 bases map to TRBD1. Matching the DNA end better, TRBJ2-7 makes the J call doubtful. The CDR3 runs to 16 residues. Germline V lookup: CDR1 SGHRS, CDR2 YFSETQ. The CDR3 DNA follows: TGCGCCAGCAAACATCCATTGGACAGGATATACAATGAGCAGTACTTC. Translation gives CASKHPLDRIYNEQYF.

This clonotype was recorded many times. This chain links TRBV7-9 with TRBJ2-5; 12 bases are a match to TRBD2. V dropped 3 bases and J dropped 6; count of bases not matched to a gene: 2. Germline V gives CDR1 SEHNR, CDR2 FQNEAQ (reference sequence). The CDR3 contains 14 residues. The CDR3 loop is CASSLTSGGQTQYF. Here the CDR3 DNA reads TGTGCCAGCAGCTTGACTAGCGGGGGACAGACCCAGTACTTC.

This clonotype was seen more than once but under ten times. The chain recombines TRBV28 with TRBJ1-2, with a possible D match to TRBD1 (6 bases). The CDR3 has 15 residues. Per germline, CDR1 MDHEN and CDR2 SYDVKM. V lost 8 bases to trimming and J lost 4 bases, with 20 bases between them. The CDR3 nucleotides are TGTGCCAGCGCCCCGCCTGGGGGCGACCCCTATGGCTACACCTTC. As protein: CASAPPGGDPYGYTF.

Comment on this clonotype: It is likely a read error, because the conserved phenylalanine at the end of the CDR3 is missing. The chain carries TRBV6-6 and TRBJ2-3; D is unresolved. The CDR3 has 14 amino acids. Per germline, CDR1 MNHNY and CDR2 SVGAGI (reference sequence). V shed 0 bases and J shed 6 bases, with 10 bases lying between them. The CDR3 nucleotides are TGTGCCAGCAGTTACTCGAAGGGTGAGGATACGCAGTATTGT. Its protein is CASSYSKGEDTQYC.

V gene TRBV27 combines with J gene TRBJ1-5; D is ambiguous. Germline assignment: CDR1 MNHEY and CDR2 SMNVEV (reference sequence). V was shortened by 3 bases and J by 10 bases, with 13 bases between the two germline ends. The CDR3 covers 13 residues. CDR3 coding DNA: TGTGCCAGCAGTTTCGGCCCGAACGGTCCCCAGCATTTT. Encoded protein: CASSFGPNGPQHF.

The J gene is TRBJ1-1, the V gene TRBV4-1; perhaps TRBD1 as D (6 bases). Between the trimmed V and J ends, which lost 3 bases and 3 bases, there was a span of 17 bases. This CDR3 comprises 16 residues. Looked up from germline, CDR1 is MGHRA and CDR2 is YSYEKL. CDR3 region: CASSHPPAGVYTEAFF. CDR3 in DNA: TGCGCCAGCAGCCACCCCCCGGCAGGGGTGTACACTGAAGCTTTCTTT.

This clonotype was seen only a few times. CDR3 amino acids: CASYRDRGFGNEQFF. CDR3 nucleotides: TGCGCCAGCTATCGGGACAGGGGATTTGGAAATGAGCAGTTCTTC. The chain joins TRBV5-1 to TRBJ2-1; 10 positions match TRBD1. The CDR3 loop spans 15 amino acids. Trimming took 7 bases from V and 7 from J; bases not matched to a gene: 11. Germline values: CDR1 SGHRS, CDR2 YFSETQ.

This clonotype has just a few counts. The chain has TRBV6-5 and TRBJ1-6, with D maybe TRBD1 (6 bases). Trimming pared 5 bases from V and 9 bases from J, leaving 14 bases between. In germline, CDR1 is MNHEY, CDR2 SVGAGI. The CDR3 runs to 14 residues. The CDR3 sequence is CASSPGHRSSPLHF. The CDR3 DNA sequence: TGTGCCAGCAGTCCGGGACACCGTAGTTCACCCCTCCACTTT.

The DNA for the CDR3 is TGTGCCAGCACCCTGCTTCCGGGACAGGGGTCCAATGAGCAGTACTTC. Its protein is CASTLLPGQGSNEQYF. This chain uses TRBV28 with TRBJ2-7, with 10 bases identical to TRBD1. Trimming at V came to 7 bases and at J to 7 bases, leaving 16 bases not matched to a gene. The CDR3 sequence is 16 residues long. Germline lookup yields CDR1 MDHEN and CDR2 SYDVKM.

The rearrangement links TRBV7-2 to TRBJ2-5, with D perhaps matching TRBD2 (7 bases). Between the trimmed V and J ends, which lost 2 bases and 5 bases, there was a span of 18 bases. Germline-derived CDR1 and CDR2 are SGHTA and FQGNSA. This CDR3 contains 16 residues. CDR3 nucleotide sequence: TGTGCCAGCAGCTTATATTTCGCGGGGGCTGAGGAGACCCAGTACTTC. The encoded protein is CASSLYFAGAEETQYF.

The chain joins TRBV11-2 to TRBJ2-7; D unresolved. This CDR3 has 17 amino acids. Germline lookup yields CDR1 SGHAT and CDR2 FQNNGV. V was pared by 0 bases and J by 0 bases, with 15 bases between. The CDR3 sequence is CASSLDRMTGSSYEQYF. DNA of the CDR3: TGTGCCAGCAGCTTAGATCGGATGACGGGTAGCTCCTACGAGCAGTACTTC. The full variable domain, with the rest looked up from reference TRBV11-2 and TRBJ2-7, is EAGVAQSPRYKIIEKRQSVAFWCNPISGHATLYWYQQILGQGPKLLIQFQNNGVVDDSQLPKDRFSAERLKGVDSTLKIQPAKLEDSAVYLCASSLDRMTGSSYEQYFGPGTRLTVT.

The chain carries TRBV6-5 and TRBJ2-7, with TRBD1 identical over 9 bases. Per the germline V gene, CDR1 is MNHEY and CDR2 is SVGAGI. The CDR3 is 17 amino acids. V lost 0 bases, J lost 7 bases, and 13 bases stayed unmatched. The CDR3 loop is CASSYSVPGQGVVEQYF. CDR3 in DNA: TGTGCCAGCAGTTACTCGGTTCCGGGACAGGGAGTAGTAGAGCAGTACTTC.

The chain employs TRBV6-1 and TRBJ2-3, with 10 positions matching TRBD2. Germline CDR1 is MNHNS and CDR2 is SASEGT. Unmatched junction bases numbered 10, after V lost 5 bases and J lost 2 bases. The CDR3 covers 17 residues. CDR3 protein: CASSPRGLAGVTDTQYF. DNA of the CDR3: TGTGCCAGCAGTCCCAGGGGGCTAGCGGGGGTCACAGATACGCAGTATTTT.

The chain joins TRBV20-1 to TRBJ2-7, with D hard to call. The CDR3 is made up of 12 amino acids. The ends were cut back, 5 bases at V and 3 bases at J, with 11 bases in the middle. Germline assignment: CDR1 DFQATT and CDR2 SNEGSKA (reference sequence). CDR3 coding DNA: TGCAGTGCTCAAAAGGGTGGCTACGAGCAGTACTTC. Its translation: CSAQKGGYEQYF.

This chain joins TRBV20-1 and TRBJ2-5; 9 bases line up with TRBD2. Germline V CDR1 and CDR2: DFQATT, SNEGSKA (reference sequence). The CDR3 runs 12 residues. After removal of 8 bases from V and 3 bases from J, the junction contained 4 bases not matched to a gene. The CDR3 bases are TGCAGTAGGGCTAGCGGGGAAGAGACCCAGTACTTC. Protein sequence: CSRASGEETQYF.

The sample holds a few counts of this clonotype. V usage is TRBV7-9 and J usage is TRBJ2-5; possible D gene TRBD2, 5 bases. Germline lookup yields CDR1 SEHNR and CDR2 FQNEAQ (reference sequence). The V gene lost 8 bases and the J gene lost 2 bases, with 15 bases spanning the gap. This CDR3 has 14 residues. CDR3 coding DNA: TGTGCCAGCGGTTATAGCGCCACTCAAGAGACCCAGTACTTC. Amino acid sequence: CASGYSATQETQYF.

There are a few counts of this clonotype. V and J are TRBV20-1 and TRBJ2-7; the match to TRBD1 covers 10 bases. The CDR3 totals 16 residues. Unmatched junction bases numbered 8, after V lost 2 bases and J lost 1 base. The V gene's germline CDR1 is DFQATT and CDR2 SNEGSKA (reference sequence). The CDR3 is CSARTSRGQGSYEQYF. In DNA form, the CDR3 reads TGCAGTGCTAGAACCTCGAGGGGACAGGGGTCCTACGAGCAGTACTTC.

The chain joins TRBV11-2 to TRBJ1-1; 8 bases line up with TRBD1. CDR3 size: 16 residues. Germline V lookup: CDR1 SGHAT, CDR2 FQNNGV. V shed 3 bases, J shed 3 bases, and the junction held 9 bases outside the gene matches. The CDR3 DNA follows: TGTGCCAGCAGCTTCAGACAGGGGAGGAGGGACACTGAAGCTTTCTTT. It is translated as CASSFRQGRRDTEAFF.

This clonotype was detected only a few times. The CDR3 protein is CASNNVGFYGYTF. Here the CDR3 DNA reads TGTGCCAGCAATAATGTTGGGTTCTATGGCTACACCTTC. The chain is built from TRBV5-6 and TRBJ1-2; D is unclear. Germline lookup yields CDR1 SGHDT and CDR2 YYEEEE. The CDR3 loop spans 13 amino acids. V gave up 6 bases and J gave up 4 bases, with 13 bases separating them.

The chain recombines TRBV6-1 with TRBJ1-5; TRBD1 matches 12 bases. The CDR3 loop spans 18 amino acids. J was trimmed by 1 base and V by 6 bases; bases with no gene match: 10. Per germline, CDR1 MNHNS and CDR2 SASEGT. Here the CDR3 reads CASRGGTGGIQSNQPQHF. In nucleotides, the CDR3 is TGTGCCAGCAGGGGCGGGACAGGGGGCATCCAAAGCAATCAGCCCCAGCATTTT.